Listed here are 12 T cell receptor beta chains from one sample, sequenced in a study of cytomegalovirus exposure and HLA in healthy donors. PCR primers comprised 60 Vbeta and 13 Jbeta primers. Sequencing was performed with immunoSEQ multiplex PCR; in TCRdb, only in-frame clones are kept and a portion is missing. Of 90,000 to 120,000 clones in the sample, 74% were seen once. Sequenced sample: PBMCs. The receptors originated from a man aged 45 to 65 in good health and CMV-seropositive.

The V and J genes are TRBV2 and TRBJ1-4; TRBD1 aligns across 7 bases. Trimming took 6 bases from V and 0 from J; bases not matched to a gene: 7. The germline V gene encodes CDR1 SNHLY and CDR2 FYNNEI. The CDR3 spans 16 residues. CDR3 residues: CASSPDREATNEKLFF. Written as DNA, the CDR3 is TGTGCCAGCAGCCCCGACAGGGAAGCAACTAATGAAAAACTGTTTTTT.

This chain connects TRBV10-1 to TRBJ1-4; 10 bases map to TRBD1. V shed 0 bases, J shed 8 bases, and the junction held 3 bases outside the gene matches. Germline V gives CDR1 WNHNN, CDR2 SYGVQD (reference sequence). The CDR3 is made up of 15 amino acids. CDR3 nucleotides: TGCGCCAGCAGTGAGTCCGGGACAGGGGACGAAAAACTGTTTTTT. It is translated as CASSESGTGDEKLFF.

This rearrangement joins TRBV5-8 to TRBJ1-5; D not resolved. This CDR3 is 12 amino acids long. With 4 bases removed from V and 3 bases from J, the gap between germline ends came to 5 bases. Germline loops: CDR1 SGHTS, CDR2 YDEGEE. The CDR3 DNA sequence: TGTGCCAGCAGCGCGTTCAATCAGCCCCAGCATTTT. Amino acid sequence: CASSAFNQPQHF.

This clone has only one observation. Written as DNA, the CDR3 is TGTGCCAGCAGTTTAAGAGCTAGCGGGGGCTACGAGCAGTACTTC. It codes for CASSLRASGGYEQYF. The V call is TRBV27, the J call TRBJ2-7; TRBD2 aligns across 10 bases. CDR3 length equals 15 residues. Germline CDR1 and CDR2: MNHEY and SMNVEV (reference sequence). V dropped 2 bases and J dropped 3; count of bases not matched to a gene: 4.

This clone has just a few counts. The chain combines TRBV21-1 with TRBJ2-2; the tabulated D call, TRBD1, remains unverified against the DNA. TRBV21-1 is termed a pseudogene. The CDR3 runs 16 residues. The chain's CDR3 is CASSKRGQGDTGELFF. DNA of the CDR3: TGTGCCAGCAGCAAACGGGGACAGGGGGACACCGGGGAGCTGTTTTTT.

This clone was counted a single time. The J gene is TRBJ2-1, the V gene TRBV14; TRBD2 might be the D (5 bases). Germline assignment: CDR1 SGHDN and CDR2 FVKESK. This CDR3 comprises 15 residues. Trimming took 1 base from V and 8 from J, leaving 15 bases between them. The CDR3 is CASSQGGPAPHEQFF. In DNA, the CDR3 is TGTGCCAGCAGCCAAGGCGGGCCAGCACCCCATGAGCAGTTCTTC.

The rearrangement uses TRBV2 and TRBJ1-2; TRBD1 might be the D (6 bases). Deletions cut 7 bases from V and 1 base from J, with 10 bases between. Germline V lookup: CDR1 SNHLY, CDR2 FYNNEI. This CDR3 contains 13 residues. The CDR3 reads CASKGDVNYGYTF. CDR3 in DNA: TGTGCCAGCAAGGGGGATGTTAACTATGGCTACACCTTC. Looking up the rest from reference TRBV2 and TRBJ1-2 gives the full variable domain: EPEVTQTPSHQVTQMGQEVILRCVPISNHLYFYWYRQILGQKVEFLVSFYNNEISEKSEIFDDQFSVERPDGSNFTLKIRSTKLEDSAMYFCASKGDVNYGYTFGSGTRLTVV.

This clone appeared a few times. The chain combines TRBV6-6 with TRBJ2-2; no firm D call. CDR3 length: 13 amino acids. The V and J ends lost 2 bases and 3 bases respectively, with 4 bases between them. The germline V gene encodes CDR1 MNHNY and CDR2 SVGAGI (reference sequence). CDR3 amino acids: CASSYQDTGELFF. In nucleotides, the CDR3 is TGTGCCAGCAGTTACCAGGACACCGGGGAGCTGTTTTTT.

This clone was seen once. The rearrangement links TRBV9 to TRBJ2-5, with a weak D call TRBD1 (6 bases). CDR1 is SGDLS and CDR2 is YYNGEE in the germline V gene. The CDR3 loop spans 16 amino acids. Trimming took off 3 bases at V and 3 bases at J, with 18 bases between the two ends. CDR3 coding DNA: TGTGCCAGCAGCGCCCCCCGAAACACAGGGAAAGAGACCCAGTACTTC. It is translated as CASSAPRNTGKETQYF.

The rearrangement joins TRBV6-1 to TRBJ1-2, with TRBD1 as a possible D gene (5 bases). The CDR3 is 11 residues long. Germline CDR1 is MNHNS and CDR2 is SASEGT. Trimming cost V 10 bases and J 5 bases, with 11 bases left between them. CDR3 coding DNA: TGTGCCACCCTCGACAGTTATGGCTACACCTTC. Residues: CATLDSYGYTF.

This clone showed up just once. The chain carries TRBV7-8 and TRBJ2-7; D is unclear. This CDR3 is 15 amino acids long. V lost 8 bases and J lost 2, with 19 bases in between. Germline V gene data show CDR1 as SGHVS and CDR2 as FQNEAQ. CDR3 loop: CASASLASAAYEQYF. The CDR3 DNA is TGTGCCAGCGCCTCGCTGGCTAGTGCGGCCTACGAGCAGTACTTC.

J is TRBJ1-6 and V is TRBV10-3; a possible D gene is TRBD1 (5 bases). The CDR3 runs 14 residues. V lost 11 bases, J lost 8 bases, and 19 bases lay in between. The germline V gene encodes CDR1 ENHRY and CDR2 SYGVKD. The CDR3 DNA reads TGTGCCGTCTCGCCCCAGGGTCCGGATTCACCCCTCCACTTT. It encodes CAVSPQGPDSPLHF.